Shown below are 19 T cell receptor beta chains from a single sample sequenced in a study of blood T cell repertoires in COVID-19. Clones were read by immunoSEQ multiplex PCR, and TCRdb kept only the in-frame ones, dropping some. The sample shows around 210,000 clones, over 70% of them seen only once. Sequenced sample: peripheral blood. The receptors stem from a woman aged 70-85 years with acute or convalescent COVID-19.

V gene TRBV7-2 combines with J gene TRBJ1-6; 7 nucleotides agree with TRBD1. The CDR3 is made up of 14 amino acids. V dropped 3 bases and J dropped 6; count of bases not matched to a gene: 2. Germline lookup yields CDR1 SGHTA and CDR2 FQGNSA. The CDR3 DNA is TGTGCCAGCAGCTTGCGACAGGGTAATTCACCCCTCCACTTT. It yields the protein CASSLRQGNSPLHF.

This clone was observed once. This chain joins TRBV6-5 and TRBJ1-2; 8 bases fit TRBD1. V lost 2 bases and J lost 6; bases outside the gene matches: 2. Germline lookup yields CDR1 MNHEY and CDR2 SVGAGI. This CDR3 spans 13 amino acids. This CDR3 reads CASSYEQGDGYTF. The CDR3, as DNA: TGTGCCAGCAGTTACGAACAGGGGGATGGCTACACCTTC.

Here the CDR3 DNA reads TGTGCCACCAGTGAACCTGGGACAGCCGAAGAGACCCAGTACTTC. Translated: CATSEPGTAEETQYF. The chain couples TRBV24-1 to TRBJ2-5, with 7 nucleotides matching TRBD1. CDR1 and CDR2 from the germline V gene are KGHDR and SFDVKD. J was trimmed by 3 bases and V by 4 bases; bases with no gene match: 7. The CDR3 is 15 residues long.

The V gene is TRBV29-1, the J gene TRBJ2-1, with 8 nucleotides matching TRBD2. The V gene's germline CDR1 is SQVTM and CDR2 ANQGSEA. The CDR3 consists of 16 residues. Losses at the gene ends were 3 bases for V and 8 bases for J; bases not matched to a gene: 15. The CDR3 here is CSVDSSGRGKGDEQFF. The CDR3, as DNA: TGCAGCGTTGATTCAAGCGGGAGAGGGAAGGGCGATGAGCAGTTCTTC.

The gene calls are TRBV3-1 (or the pseudogene TRBV3-2) and TRBJ1-1; 7 bases line up with TRBD1. With 5 bases clipped from V and 3 bases from J, the junction kept 9 bases outside the gene matches. There are 15 residues in the CDR3. The germline CDR1 and CDR2 sequences are LGHDT and YNNKEL (reference sequence). The CDR3 protein is CASSINWQGDTEAFF. The CDR3 nucleotides are TGTGCCAGCAGCATCAATTGGCAGGGGGACACTGAAGCTTTCTTT.

The chain employs TRBV19 and TRBJ1-5, with 10 bases identical to TRBD1. CDR1 and CDR2 from the germline V gene are LNHDA and SQIVND (reference sequence). CDR3 size: 15 residues. J lost 7 bases, V lost 5 bases, and 8 bases had no gene match. The CDR3 here is CASSQDRGKGQPQHF. The CDR3 coding sequence is TGTGCCAGTAGTCAGGACAGGGGGAAGGGGCAGCCCCAGCATTTT.

The chain employs TRBV28 and TRBJ2-1, with D unresolved. The CDR3 has 16 amino acids. Germline loops: CDR1 MDHEN, CDR2 SYDVKM. The V end lost 2 bases, the J end lost 0 bases, and 11 bases lay between the germline ends. CDR3 DNA: TGTGCCAGCAGTTTAATTAGCAAGAGCTCCTACAATGAGCAGTTCTTC. It specifies CASSLISKSSYNEQFF.

The V and J genes are TRBV12-5 and TRBJ1-2; D might be TRBD1 (6 bases). Germline CDR1 LGHNT, CDR2 FRNRAP. V lost 0 bases, J lost 0 bases, and 17 bases lay in between. The CDR3 contains 18 residues. CDR3 bases: TGTGCTAGTGGTTTGGTACTCCCAGGGGACCAGACTAACTATGGCTACACCTTC. Its translation is CASGLVLPGDQTNYGYTF. The variable domain in full, completed from reference TRBV12-5 and TRBJ1-2, reads DARVTQTPRHKVTEMGQEVTMRCQPILGHNTVFWYRQTMMQGLELLAYFRNRAPLDDSGMPKDRFSAEMPDATLATLKIQPSEPRDSAVYFCASGLVLPGDQTNYGYTFGSGTRLTVV.

This chain connects TRBV2 to TRBJ2-7; 12 bases line up with TRBD2. CDR3 length: 16 residues. Germline loops: CDR1 SNHLY, CDR2 FYNNEI. With V trimmed by 6 bases and J by 7 bases, 13 bases remained unmatched. The CDR3 DNA is TGTGCCAGCAGCGAAACAGGACTAGCGGGACGTGGTGAGCAGTACTTC. Translating it yields CASSETGLAGRGEQYF.

This chain joins TRBV15 and TRBJ2-2, with D perhaps TRBD1 (7 bases). Between the trimmed V and J ends, which lost 0 bases and 6 bases, there was a span of 11 bases. This CDR3 region has 15 residues. CDR1 and CDR2 from the germline V gene are LNHNV and YYDKDF (reference sequence). The CDR3 DNA reads TGTGCCACCAGCAGAGATGGAGGGGGCCCCGGGGAGCTGTTTTTT. Encoded protein: CATSRDGGGPGELFF.

CDR3 coding DNA: TGTGCCTGGAAGGTTAGAGCGGCCTCCTACTATGGCTACACCTTC. Its translation: CAWKVRAASYYGYTF. This chain joins TRBV30 and TRBJ1-2, with D unresolved. V lost 4 bases and J 3 bases, leaving 18 bases between the germline ends. The CDR3 totals 15 residues. Germline V gene lookup returns CDR1 GTSNPN and CDR2 SVGIG (reference sequence). Using reference TRBV30 and TRBJ1-2 for the parts outside the CDR3, the full variable domain is SQTIHQWPATLVQPVGSPLSLECTVEGTSNPNLYWYRQAAGRGLQLLFYSVGIGQISSEVPQNLSASRPQDRQFILSSKKLLLSDSGFYLCAWKVRAASYYGYTFGSGTRLTVV.

In its sample, this clone was seen a few times. CDR3 protein: CASIPQGKLSKAFF. The CDR3, as DNA: TGTGCCAGTATTCCACAGGGGAAGCTATCTAAAGCTTTCTTT. The gene calls are TRBV19 and TRBJ1-1, with 7 bases lining up with TRBD1. The germline V gene encodes CDR1 LNHDA and CDR2 SQIVND (reference sequence). The CDR3 contains 14 residues. Unmatched junction bases numbered 14, after V lost 7 bases and J lost 9 bases.

V usage is TRBV28 and J usage is TRBJ1-3; 7 bases align to TRBD1. Germline CDR1 MDHEN, CDR2 SYDVKM. V trimming: 6 bases; J trimming: 4 bases; junction bases outside the gene matches: 12. This CDR3 has 16 residues. The CDR3 bases are TGTGCCAGCAGGCCGTCCACAGGGGTAGGGGGAAACACCATATATTTT. It codes for CASRPSTGVGGNTIYF.

The chain couples TRBV5-1 to TRBJ1-2; 10 nucleotides agree with TRBD1. CDR3 length equals 13 residues. Trimming cost V 3 bases and J 6 bases; bases outside gene matches: 2. CDR1 and CDR2 from the germline V gene are SGHRS and YFSETQ. The CDR3 DNA is TGCGCCAGCAGCTGGGGACAGGGGAATGGCTACACCTTC. Its translation is CASSWGQGNGYTF. The whole variable domain, remainder taken from reference TRBV5-1 and TRBJ1-2, is KAGVTQTPRYLIKTRGQQVTLSCSPISGHRSVSWYQQTPGQGLQFLFEYFSETQRNKGNFPGRFSGRQFSNSRSEMNVSTLELGDSALYLCASSWGQGNGYTFGSGTRLTVV.

In its sample, this clone was seen a few times. The chain links TRBV2 to TRBJ2-7; possibly TRBD2 for D (5 bases). The germline gives CDR1 SNHLY, CDR2 FYNNEI. The CDR3 is 12 amino acids. With 6 bases removed from V and 0 bases from J, the gap between germline ends came to 6 bases. The CDR3 coding sequence is TGTGCCAGCAGCCGGGACTCCTACGAGCAGTACTTC. Its protein is CASSRDSYEQYF.

Note on this clone: The sample holds other DNA sequences that translate to the same CDR3. The V gene is TRBV27, the J gene TRBJ2-1; TRBD2 agrees at 7 bases. CDR1 is MNHEY, CDR2 SMNVEV, per germline (reference sequence). The CDR3 totals 13 residues. After removal of 3 bases from V and 7 bases from J, the junction contained 3 bases not matched to a gene. CDR3: CASSLLGGNEQFF. CDR3 bases: TGTGCCAGCAGTTTGCTGGGGGGGAATGAGCAGTTCTTC.

The V and J genes are TRBV10-3 and TRBJ2-1; the match to TRBD2 covers 7 bases. Germline-derived CDR1 and CDR2 are ENHRY and SYGVKD. The CDR3 totals 16 residues. With 1 base clipped from V and 5 bases from J, the junction kept 8 bases outside the gene matches. CDR3 coding DNA: TGTGCCATCAGTGAGTTCCTGCCGGGACTAAACAATGAGCAGTTCTTC. It yields the protein CAISEFLPGLNNEQFF.

The gene calls are TRBV6-5 and TRBJ2-2, with a possible D match to TRBD1 (5 bases). This CDR3 contains 15 residues. The V gene lost 5 bases and the J gene lost 0 bases, with 10 bases spanning the gap. Germline CDR1 MNHEY, CDR2 SVGAGI. In DNA form, the CDR3 reads TGTGCCAGCAGTCCAGGGATCGCGAACACCGGGGAGCTGTTTTTT. Protein sequence: CASSPGIANTGELFF.

This chain uses TRBV28 with TRBJ2-2, with 10 bases that match TRBD2. Losses at the gene ends were 2 bases for V and 8 bases for J; bases not matched to a gene: 5. CDR1 and CDR2 (germline): MDHEN, SYDVKM. The CDR3 contains 15 residues. CDR3 sequence: CASSLGLAGVGELFF. In nucleotides, the CDR3 is TGTGCCAGCAGTTTAGGGCTAGCGGGAGTGGGGGAGCTGTTTTTT.